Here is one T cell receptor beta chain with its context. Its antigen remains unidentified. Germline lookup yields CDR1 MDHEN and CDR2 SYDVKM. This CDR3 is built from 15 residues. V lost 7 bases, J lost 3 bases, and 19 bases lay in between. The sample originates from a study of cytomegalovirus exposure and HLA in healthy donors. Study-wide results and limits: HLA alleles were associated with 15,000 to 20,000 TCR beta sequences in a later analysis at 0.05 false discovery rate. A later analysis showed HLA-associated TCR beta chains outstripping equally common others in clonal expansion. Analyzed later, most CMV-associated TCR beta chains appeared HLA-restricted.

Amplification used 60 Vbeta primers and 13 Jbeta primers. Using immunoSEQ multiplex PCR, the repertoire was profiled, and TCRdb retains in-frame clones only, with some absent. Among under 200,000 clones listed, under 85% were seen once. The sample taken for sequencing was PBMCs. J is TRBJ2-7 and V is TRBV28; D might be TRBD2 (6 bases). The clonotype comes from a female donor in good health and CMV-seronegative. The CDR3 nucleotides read TGTGCCAGCACCTTAGAATTCACGGAGGGCTACGAGCAGTACTTC. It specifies CASTLEFTEGYEQYF.